What follows are 21 T cell receptor beta chains derived from one specimen sequenced in a study of graft-versus-host responses after intestinal transplantation. Their specific antigens are unknown. Assay used: immunoSEQ multiplex PCR; TCRdb lists only in-frame clones, some missing. The data hold about 80,000 clones, with 85% to 90% observed a single time. The sequencing used unstimulated CD4+ T cells sorted from spleen or lymph node cells, collected before intestinal transplant. Receptors were obtained from a human donor who received an intestinal transplant.

The chain employs TRBV5-1 and TRBJ2-1, with TRBD2 matching 12 bases. Germline CDR1 SGHRS, CDR2 YFSETQ. This CDR3 contains 16 residues. Losses at the gene ends were 4 bases for V and 5 bases for J; bases not matched to a gene: 7. CDR3 DNA: TGCGCCAGCAGCATTACTAGCGGGGGGCCCGACAATGAGCAGTTCTTC. Its translation: CASSITSGGPDNEQFF.

This chain uses TRBV5-4 with TRBJ2-1; the match to TRBD2 covers 9 bases. This CDR3 is 16 amino acids long. The V and J ends lost 4 bases and 5 bases, in that order; junction bases with no gene match: 10. Germline V gene lookup returns CDR1 SGHNT and CDR2 YYREEE (reference sequence). CDR3 nucleotides: TGTGCCAGCAGCCGTAGCGGGAGTTGGAATCACAATGAGCAGTTCTTC. Translating gives CASSRSGSWNHNEQFF.

V is TRBV6-1 and J is TRBJ1-2; tentative D call: TRBD1 (6 bases). CDR1 MNHNS and CDR2 SASEGT come from the germline V gene. Trimming cost V 4 bases and J 8 bases, with 23 bases left between them. The CDR3 length is 16 residues. The CDR3 DNA follows: TGTGCCAGCAGTGTCCTCGGGGGGGCTCCGGCGGAAGGCTACACCTTC. Translating it yields CASSVLGGAPAEGYTF.

This chain links TRBV29-1 with TRBJ2-3; weak D call: TRBD2 (6 bases). V lost 6 bases and J 6 bases, leaving 22 bases between the germline ends. CDR1 is SQVTM and CDR2 is ANQGSEA in the germline V gene. This CDR3 is built from 15 residues. This CDR3 reads CSVTPGLGSSDTQYF. The CDR3 DNA sequence: TGCAGCGTCACTCCGGGACTGGGGTCAAGTGATACGCAGTATTTT.

The V call is TRBV11-2, the J call TRBJ2-7; 7 bases map to TRBD1. With V trimmed by 3 bases and J by 5 bases, 1 base remained unmatched. Looked up from germline, CDR1 is SGHAT and CDR2 is FQNNGV. The CDR3 consists of 12 residues. The chain's CDR3 is CASSFTGDEQYF. The DNA of the CDR3 is TGTGCCAGCAGCTTCACAGGGGACGAGCAGTACTTC.

This chain joins TRBV5-1 and TRBJ2-3; 10 positions agree with TRBD2. With V trimmed by 5 bases and J by 3 bases, 6 bases remained unmatched. The CDR3 runs to 15 residues. Germline V gene data show CDR1 as SGHRS and CDR2 as YFSETQ. CDR3 DNA sequence: TGCGCCAGCAGGTCTAGCGGGAGTGATACAGATACGCAGTATTTT. This codes for CASRSSGSDTDTQYF.

The CDR3 protein is CASTITLRGHEQYF. DNA for the CDR3: TGTGCCAGCACCATCACCTTGCGGGGGCACGAGCAGTACTTC. The chain employs TRBV28 and TRBJ2-7; perhaps TRBD2 as D (7 bases). CDR1 MDHEN and CDR2 SYDVKM come from the germline V gene. The V and J ends lost 7 bases and 5 bases respectively, with 18 bases between them. CDR3 size: 14 residues.

This chain links TRBV5-1 with TRBJ2-3; TRBD2 matches 8 bases. V shed 2 bases, J shed 1 base, and the junction held 3 bases outside the gene matches. This CDR3 region has 15 residues. Per germline, CDR1 SGHRS and CDR2 YFSETQ. CDR3 sequence reads: CASSLTSGGTDTQYF. CDR3 nucleotides: TGCGCCAGCAGCTTAACTAGCGGAGGCACAGATACGCAGTATTTT.

J is TRBJ2-6 and V is TRBV15; 10 nucleotides align to TRBD1. J gave up 0 bases and V 3 bases, and 5 bases lay outside the gene matches. The CDR3 totals 18 residues. Germline V gene sequence: CDR1 LNHNV, CDR2 YYDKDF (reference sequence). The DNA of the CDR3 is TGTGCCACCAGCAGGGGACAGGGGAGGCTCTCTGGGGCCAACGTCCTGACTTTC. It codes for CATSRGQGRLSGANVLTF.

The chain employs TRBV5-1 and TRBJ2-5; D perhaps matches TRBD2 (6 bases). Deletions cut 4 bases from V and 2 bases from J, with 15 bases between. The CDR3 loop spans 15 amino acids. Germline V CDR1 and CDR2: SGHRS, YFSETQ. The CDR3 region has the DNA TGCGCCAGCAGCCCTCCGGGGGTGGGGCAAGAGACCCAGTACTTC. As protein: CASSPPGVGQETQYF. Together with reference TRBV5-1 and TRBJ2-5, the CDR3 gives the full variable domain: KAGVTQTPRYLIKTRGQQVTLSCSPISGHRSVSWYQQTPGQGLQFLFEYFSETQRNKGNFPGRFSGRQFSNSRSEMNVSTLELGDSALYLCASSPPGVGQETQYFGPGTRLLVL.

This chain's CDR3 is CASSQSSDSYEQYF. CDR3 sequence (DNA): TGCGCCAGCAGTCAATCGTCCGACAGCTACGAGCAGTACTTC. The V gene is TRBV23-1, the J gene TRBJ2-7; maybe TRBD1 (5 bases). Being an ORF, TRBV23-1 has a function that is uncertain. CDR3 length: 14 amino acids. Trimming took 0 bases from V and 3 from J, leaving 9 bases between them.

The V and J genes are TRBV9 and TRBJ1-3, with D unresolved. V was pared by 1 base and J by 2 bases, with 7 bases between. The CDR3 is made up of 14 amino acids. The germline V gene encodes CDR1 SGDLS and CDR2 YYNGEE. CDR3 coding DNA: TGTGCCAGCAGCGTAAGAGGTACTGGAAACACCATATATTTT. Translating it yields CASSVRGTGNTIYF.

The V and J genes are TRBV5-6 and TRBJ2-1; 11 bases align to TRBD1. This CDR3 spans 16 amino acids. Trimming removed 2 bases from V and 9 bases from J; junction bases left unmatched: 10. Germline loops: CDR1 SGHDT, CDR2 YYEEEE. The CDR3 spells CASSFWTGGRLLEQFF. The CDR3, as DNA: TGTGCCAGCAGCTTCTGGACAGGGGGCCGCCTCCTTGAGCAGTTCTTC. The full variable domain, rest sourced from reference TRBV5-6 and TRBJ2-1, is DAGVTQSPTHLIKTRGQQVTLRCSPKSGHDTVSWYQQALGQGPQFIFQYYEEEERQRGNFPDRFSGHQFPNYSSELNVNALLLGDSALYLCASSFWTGGRLLEQFFGPGTRLTVL.

The V and J genes are TRBV23-1 and TRBJ2-1; 14 bases map to TRBD2. TRBV23-1 is identified as an open reading frame with a role that is uncertain. The CDR3 sequence is 14 residues long. With V trimmed by 4 bases and J by 9 bases, 2 bases remained unmatched. The CDR3 loop is CASSRTSGRSEQFF. The DNA of the CDR3 is TGCGCCAGCAGTCGGACTAGCGGGAGGAGTGAGCAGTTCTTC.

The chain uses TRBV30 and TRBJ1-3; 7 bases map to TRBD1. Germline trimming cut 3 bases from V and 3 bases from J; bases unmatched to any gene: 5. The CDR3 has 14 residues. The germline gives CDR1 GTSNPN, CDR2 SVGIG (reference sequence). The CDR3 bases are TGTGCCTGGAGCGAAACAGGGGTTGGAAACACCATATATTTT. It encodes CAWSETGVGNTIYF.

V is TRBV6-1 and J is TRBJ1-5, with D possibly TRBD1 on 5 matching bases. CDR3 length: 13 residues. V was cut by 3 bases and J by 7 bases, with 10 bases left in between. Germline CDR1 reads MNHNS; CDR2 reads SASEGT. CDR3 protein: CASSEMKGQPQHF. CDR3 DNA: TGTGCCAGCAGTGAGATGAAGGGGCAGCCCCAGCATTTT.

The chain is built from TRBV28 and TRBJ2-5; the D gene is possibly TRBD1 (6 bases). V was pared by 8 bases and J by 4 bases, with 20 bases between. Germline CDR1 MDHEN, CDR2 SYDVKM. This CDR3 region has 15 residues. CDR3 in DNA: TGTGCCAGCGAAGGGGGAGACCACAGACGAGAGACCCAGTACTTC. Its protein product is CASEGGDHRRETQYF.

The rearrangement joins TRBV5-1 to TRBJ2-7, with 12 bases lining up with TRBD2. The germline V gene encodes CDR1 SGHRS and CDR2 YFSETQ. This CDR3 spans 16 amino acids. Trimming took 0 bases from V and 2 from J; bases not matched to a gene: 3. The CDR3 DNA reads TGCGCCAGCAGCTTGGCGACTAGCGGGAGCACCTACGAGCAGTACTTC. Its translation is CASSLATSGSTYEQYF.

CDR3: CASSPGADRGGELFF. The CDR3 coding sequence is TGTGCCAGCAGTCCGGGCGCCGATAGGGGCGGGGAGCTGTTTTTT. This sequence joins TRBV27 and TRBJ2-2; tentatively, D is TRBD1 (5 bases). The CDR3 is 15 residues long. Germline V gene data show CDR1 as MNHEY and CDR2 as SMNVEV (reference sequence). The V end was cut by 5 bases, the J end by 7 bases, with 17 bases between.

The rearrangement links TRBV5-4 to TRBJ2-1; 7 bases fit TRBD2. V was pared by 1 base and J by 8 bases, with 0 bases of the junction left unmatched. The germline gives CDR1 SGHNT, CDR2 YYREEE (reference sequence). The CDR3 runs 12 residues. CDR3 in amino acids: CASSLRGDEQFF. The CDR3 bases are TGTGCCAGCAGCTTGCGGGGGGATGAGCAGTTCTTC.

The chain recombines TRBV4-1 with TRBJ2-7; possibly TRBD2 for D (6 bases). V dropped 1 base and J dropped 2 bases, with 9 bases sitting between them. Germline CDR1 is MGHRA and CDR2 is YSYEKL. CDR3 length: 14 residues. CDR3 sequence: CASSQGQRAYEQYF. The DNA for the CDR3 is TGCGCCAGCAGCCAAGGACAGCGGGCCTACGAGCAGTACTTC.